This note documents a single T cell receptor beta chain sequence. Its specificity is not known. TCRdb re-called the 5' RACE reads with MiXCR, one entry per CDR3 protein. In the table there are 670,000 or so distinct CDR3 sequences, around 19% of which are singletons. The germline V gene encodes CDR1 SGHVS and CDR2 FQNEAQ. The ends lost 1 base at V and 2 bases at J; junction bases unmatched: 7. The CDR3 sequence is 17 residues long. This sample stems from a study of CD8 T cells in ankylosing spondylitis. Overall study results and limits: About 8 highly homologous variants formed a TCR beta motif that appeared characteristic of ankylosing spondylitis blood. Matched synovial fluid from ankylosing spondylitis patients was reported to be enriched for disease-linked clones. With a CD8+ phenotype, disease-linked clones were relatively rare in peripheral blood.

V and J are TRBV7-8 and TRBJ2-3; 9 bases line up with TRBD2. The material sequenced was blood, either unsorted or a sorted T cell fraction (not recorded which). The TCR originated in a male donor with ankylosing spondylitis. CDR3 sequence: CASSLVGLAGITDTQYF. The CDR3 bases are TGTGCCAGCAGCTTAGTAGGTCTAGCGGGGATCACAGATACGCAGTATTTT.